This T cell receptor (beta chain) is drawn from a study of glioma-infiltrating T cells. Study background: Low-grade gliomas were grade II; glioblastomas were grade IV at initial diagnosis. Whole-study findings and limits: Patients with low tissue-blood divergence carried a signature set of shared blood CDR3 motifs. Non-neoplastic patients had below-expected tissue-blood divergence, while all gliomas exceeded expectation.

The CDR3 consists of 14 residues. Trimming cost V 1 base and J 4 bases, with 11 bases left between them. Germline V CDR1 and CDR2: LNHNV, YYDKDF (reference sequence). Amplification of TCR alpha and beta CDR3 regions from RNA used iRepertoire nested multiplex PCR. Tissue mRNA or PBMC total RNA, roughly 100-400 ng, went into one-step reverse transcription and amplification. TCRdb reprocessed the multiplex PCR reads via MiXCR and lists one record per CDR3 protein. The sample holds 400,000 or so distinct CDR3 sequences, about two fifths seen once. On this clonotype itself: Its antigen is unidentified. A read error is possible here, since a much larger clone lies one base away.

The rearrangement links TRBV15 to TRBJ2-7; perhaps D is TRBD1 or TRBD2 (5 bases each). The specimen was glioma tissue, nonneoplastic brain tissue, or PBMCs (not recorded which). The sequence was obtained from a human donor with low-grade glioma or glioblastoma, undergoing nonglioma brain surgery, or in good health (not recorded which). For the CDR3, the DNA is TGTGCCACCAGCAGAGCAGGCAGGGAGTACGAGCAGTACTTC. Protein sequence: CATSRAGREYEQYF.